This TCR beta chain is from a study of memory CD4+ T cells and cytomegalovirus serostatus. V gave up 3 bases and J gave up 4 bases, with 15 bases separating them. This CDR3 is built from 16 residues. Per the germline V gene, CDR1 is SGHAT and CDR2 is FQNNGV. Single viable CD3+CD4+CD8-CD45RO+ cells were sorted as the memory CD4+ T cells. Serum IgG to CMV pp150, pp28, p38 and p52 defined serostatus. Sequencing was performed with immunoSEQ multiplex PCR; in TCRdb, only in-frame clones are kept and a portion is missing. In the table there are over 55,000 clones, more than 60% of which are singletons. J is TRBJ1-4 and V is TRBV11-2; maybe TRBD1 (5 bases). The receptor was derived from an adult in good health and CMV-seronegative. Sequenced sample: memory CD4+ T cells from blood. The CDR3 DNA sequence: TGTGCCAGCAGCTTCCCCCGTGGGGGGGTTAATGAAAAACTGTTTTTT. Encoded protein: CASSFPRGGVNEKLFF.